The rows below give T cell receptor beta chains drawn from one sample of a study of blood T cell repertoires in COVID-19. Sequencing was performed with immunoSEQ multiplex PCR; in TCRdb, only in-frame clones are kept and a portion is missing. The table lists 150,000 to 170,000 clones, about 80% of them singletons, with approximately 30% in the top ten. The sequenced material came from peripheral blood. Every receptor here comes from an older woman with acute or convalescent COVID-19. CDR3s include the opening cysteine and the closing phenylalanine or tryptophan. D genes are given only for firm matches. Not every row has a clone size; where given, it reads once, few, many or a size class.

TGTGCCAGCACTCCGGCGGGGGGCGCATATCAGCCCCAGCATTTT | CASTPAGGAYQPQHF | TRBJ1-5 | TRBV28 | - | -
TGCAGTGCTAGTTTATCTGGAAACACCATATATTTT | CSASLSGNTIYF | TRBJ1-3 | TRBV20-1 | - | -
TGCAGTGCTAGCGGGGTCAATGAGCAGTTCTTC | CSASGVNEQFF | TRBJ2-1 | TRBV20-1 | - | -
TGCAGCGTTCGGGCGGGATACATGAACACTGAAGCTTTCTTT | CSVRAGYMNTEAFF | TRBJ1-1 | TRBV29-1 | few | -
TGTGCCAGCAGTTTAAAACAGGCTAATCAGCCCCAGCATTTT | CASSLKQANQPQHF | TRBJ1-5 | TRBV28 | - | -
TGTGCCAGCACATACAGGGGAGTCACTGAAGCTTTCTTT | CASTYRGVTEAFF | TRBJ1-1 | TRBV2 | - | TRBD1
TGTGCCAGCAGCTTAAATGGCGGCGTCCGGCCTAATTCACCCCTCCACTTT | CASSLNGGVRPNSPLHF | TRBJ1-6 | TRBV11-2 | - | -
TGTGCCAGCAGCTTGACTAGGGGGGGTTACAATGAGCAGTTCTTC | CASSLTRGGYNEQFF | TRBJ2-1 | TRBV5-4 | - | -
TGCAGCGTGGGGGAGGGGACCACCGGGGAGCTGTTTTTT | CSVGEGTTGELFF | TRBJ2-2 | TRBV29-1 | - | TRBD2
TGTGCCAGCAGCTTGAGACTAGCGGGCACAGATACGCAGTATTTT | CASSLRLAGTDTQYF | TRBJ2-3 | TRBV7-8 | - | TRBD2
TGTGCCTGGGGCAGCTCTGGGGCCAACGTCCTGACTTTC | CAWGSSGANVLTF | TRBJ2-6 | TRBV30 | - | -
TGTGCCAGCAGTCGCGAAGACAGGGGCTATGCTTTCTTT | CASSREDRGYAFF | TRBJ1-1 | TRBV28 | - | TRBD1
TGTGCCAGTAGTAAAAGAGGCACCGGGGAGCTGTTTTTT | CASSKRGTGELFF | TRBJ2-2 | TRBV19 | few | -
TGTGCCAGCAGCTTTGGACAGTGGAACACTGAAGCTTTCTTT | CASSFGQWNTEAFF | TRBJ1-1 | TRBV7-9 | - | -
TGTGCCAGCAGCTCAGACCCACGTAGCACCAATGAGCAGTTCTTC | CASSSDPRSTNEQFF | TRBJ2-1 | TRBV7-3 | - | -
TGTGCCAGCAGCCCAGATTTAGGAACAGGCTCCTCTAATGAAAAACTGTTTTTT | CASSPDLGTGSSNEKLFF | TRBJ1-4 | TRBV3-1/TRBV3-2 | once | -
TGTGCCAGCGGAGTCCGGGACAATGAGCAGTTCTTC | CASGVRDNEQFF | TRBJ2-1 | TRBV19 | few | -
TGCGCCAGCAGCTCGATACCCGGGTCGACTGAAGCTTTCTTT | CASSSIPGSTEAFF | TRBJ1-1 | TRBV5-1 | - | -
TGCGCCAGCAGCCAAGATCCGGACAGACTTTATTACGAGCAGTACTTC | CASSQDPDRLYYEQYF | TRBJ2-7 | TRBV4-1 | - | -
TGTGCCAGCACCCCGTTTCTAGCGGGGTCCACAGATACGCAGTATTTT | CASTPFLAGSTDTQYF | TRBJ2-3 | TRBV14 | - | TRBD2
TGTGCCAGCAGTCCCGGACAGGGGATAGGTCAGCCCCAGCATTTT | CASSPGQGIGQPQHF | TRBJ1-5 | TRBV3-1/TRBV3-2 | - | TRBD1
TGTGCCAGCAGCTTAGAGGTGGGCCAGAGCACAGATACGCAGTATTTT | CASSLEVGQSTDTQYF | TRBJ2-3 | TRBV7-8 | - | -
TGTGCCATCGGTTTAGGAGACAGGGGCGCCTACGAGCAGTACTTC | CAIGLGDRGAYEQYF | TRBJ2-7 | TRBV6-1 | - | TRBD1
TGTGCCAGCAGCTCGTGGGAGCTAGCGGCCCACAATGAGCAGTTCTTC | CASSSWELAAHNEQFF | TRBJ2-1 | TRBV11-2 | - | TRBD2
TGTGCCAGCAGACTAGCGGGGGACTACAATGAGCAGTTCTTC | CASRLAGDYNEQFF | TRBJ2-1 | TRBV28 | many | TRBD2
TGTGCCAGTAGTACCGGGACAGGGGGCGTGAGTCAGCCCCAGCATTTT | CASSTGTGGVSQPQHF | TRBJ1-5 | TRBV19 | - | TRBD1
TGCGCCAGCAGCCAGCCATACAGGGGGGTTGGAAACACCATATATTTT | CASSQPYRGVGNTIYF | TRBJ1-3 | TRBV4-1 | - | TRBD1
TGCAGTGCTGGGGGAGGTCAGCCCCAGCATTTT | CSAGGGQPQHF | TRBJ1-5 | TRBV20-1 | - | -
TGTGCCAGCAGTGAGTGGGGACTCGGGGGAAACACCATATATTTT | CASSEWGLGGNTIYF | TRBJ1-3 | TRBV2 | - | -
TGTGCCAGTAGTACTAGAACGGGGTCCTACGAGCAGTACTTC | CASSTRTGSYEQYF | TRBJ2-7 | TRBV19 | once | -
TGTGCCAGCTCACCAGATGGAGGGTATGCTGGAAACACCATATATTTT | CASSPDGGYAGNTIYF | TRBJ1-3 | TRBV18 | - | -
TGTGCCAGCAGTCTGGACAGGTTCTACGAGCAGTACTTC | CASSLDRFYEQYF | TRBJ2-7 | TRBV6-5 | - | TRBD1
TGTGCCACCAGCGGAGACAGGACAGGGCGGGCTTTCTTT | CATSGDRTGRAFF | TRBJ1-1 | TRBV15 | - | TRBD1
TGTGCCAGCAGCCCCAGAACAGGGGCTGAAGCTTTCTTT | CASSPRTGAEAFF | TRBJ1-1 | TRBV3-1/TRBV3-2 | - | TRBD1
TGTGCCAGCAGTTACACCCGGGACAGGGACAATGAGCAGTTCTTC | CASSYTRDRDNEQFF | TRBJ2-1 | TRBV6-5 | - | TRBD1
TGTGCCAGCAGTCGGGAGCGCCTCTCTGGAAACACCATATATTTT | CASSRERLSGNTIYF | TRBJ1-3 | TRBV6-5 | few | -
TGCAGCGTTGAATCCTATACGGGGGGACTGAACACTGAAGCTTTCTTT | CSVESYTGGLNTEAFF | TRBJ1-1 | TRBV29-1 | - | -
TGTGCCAGCAGTGAAACCGCAGGGGCTCTAAACACTGAAGCTTTCTTT | CASSETAGALNTEAFF | TRBJ1-1 | TRBV2 | - | -
TGCGCCAGCAGCCCGGACTACGCCTCGCAGTATTTT | CASSPDYASQYF | TRBJ2-3 | TRBV5-1 | - | -
TGTGCCAGCAGCTCCGGGACAGACCTTAGCATTAATGAGCAGTTCTTC | CASSSGTDLSINEQFF | TRBJ2-1 | TRBV7-9 | - | TRBD1
TGTGCCAGCGGGGCGGGGGGTTCGGGTCAGCCCCAGCATTTT | CASGAGGSGQPQHF | TRBJ1-5 | TRBV27 | - | -
TGTGCCAGCAGCCGATCTCGGGACAGTCTCGGAGAAGCTTTCTTT | CASSRSRDSLGEAFF | TRBJ1-1 | TRBV27 | - | TRBD1
TGTGCCAGCAGCTTAAACAGGGGACACCAAGAGACCCAGTACTTC | CASSLNRGHQETQYF | TRBJ2-5 | TRBV7-8 | - | TRBD1
TGTGCCACCAGCAGCTTCCAGACAGGGCCTGCACAGCCCCAGCATTTT | CATSSFQTGPAQPQHF | TRBJ1-5 | TRBV15 | - | TRBD1
TGTGCCAGCAGTGAAGGGGGGGTTGGCTTTTACAATGAGCAGTTCTTC | CASSEGGVGFYNEQFF | TRBJ2-1 | TRBV6-4 | - | -
TGTGCCAGCAGCTCCTCCGGACTAGCGGGGGAAGAGACCCAGTACTTC | CASSSSGLAGEETQYF | TRBJ2-5 | TRBV7-9 | medium-sized | TRBD2
TGTGCCAGCAGCCAAAGGGGACAGGGAGGACATGAGCAGTTCTTC | CASSQRGQGGHEQFF | TRBJ2-1 | TRBV7-9 | - | TRBD1
TGTGCCAGCAGCCTTCGACAGGCGGGAGACACTGAAGCTTTCTTT | CASSLRQAGDTEAFF | TRBJ1-1 | TRBV7-3 | - | -
TGTGCCTGGAGTGTACTGATGACCCAGGGTGGCTACACCTTC | CAWSVLMTQGGYTF | TRBJ1-2 | TRBV30 | once | -
TGTGCCATCAGTATGACAGAGAACTATGGCTACACCTTC | CAISMTENYGYTF | TRBJ1-2 | TRBV10-3 | - | -
TGTGCCAGCAGCTTAGGGCGGGCGTACTCCTACGAGCAGTACTTC | CASSLGRAYSYEQYF | TRBJ2-7 | TRBV7-2 | - | -
TGTGCCAGCAGCGTAAACAGGGGGGATAGCTCTGGAAACACCATATATTTT | CASSVNRGDSSGNTIYF | TRBJ1-3 | TRBV9 | - | TRBD1
TGTGCCAGCAGCCCAGGCCAGAAACTAGCCAAAAACATTCAGTACTTC | CASSPGQKLAKNIQYF | TRBJ2-4 | TRBV9 | - | -
TGTGCCAGTAGTACCCAGACAGGGGGGAATGAGCAGTTCTTC | CASSTQTGGNEQFF | TRBJ2-1 | TRBV19 | - | TRBD1
TGCGCCAGCAGCCCCGTCGCGGGGGGCACAGATACGCAGTATTTT | CASSPVAGGTDTQYF | TRBJ2-3 | TRBV5-1 | - | TRBD2